These 19 T cell receptor beta chains originate from one sample sequenced in a study of cytomegalovirus exposure and HLA in healthy donors. The PCR employed 60 Vbeta primers together with 13 Jbeta primers. TCRdb's table, derived via immunoSEQ multiplex PCR, lists solely in-frame clones and lacks some. The data hold roughly 43,000 clones, with around 60% observed a single time. The sequencing input was PBMCs. Receptor source: a human donor in good health.

V gene TRBV5-1 combines with J gene TRBJ2-1, with 10 bases that match TRBD2. Germline V lookup: CDR1 SGHRS, CDR2 YFSETQ. Trimming at V came to 0 bases and at J to 13 bases, leaving 4 bases not matched to a gene. The CDR3 length is 13 residues. In DNA form, the CDR3 reads TGCGCCAGCAGCTTGGATCTAGCGGGGGCACAGTTCTTC. This translates into CASSLDLAGAQFF.

This clone has only one observation. J is TRBJ1-6 and V is TRBV6-5, with 8 positions matching TRBD1. V was pared by 2 bases and J by 13 bases, with 7 bases of the junction left unmatched. The CDR3 contains 14 residues. Germline CDR1 MNHEY, CDR2 SVGAGI. In DNA form, the CDR3 reads TGTGCCAGCAGTTACGACAAACAGGGGGTTCCCCTCCACTTT. Its protein is CASSYDKQGVPLHF.

V usage is TRBV6-1 and J usage is TRBJ1-2; D unclear. V was shortened by 8 bases and J by 1 base, with 14 bases between the two germline ends. CDR1 is MNHNS and CDR2 is SASEGT in the germline V gene. CDR3 length equals 14 residues. CDR3 loop: CASSLGELNYGYTF. The CDR3 DNA reads as TGTGCCAGCTCCCTTGGAGAGCTTAACTATGGCTACACCTTC.

This clone was seen a single time. V usage is TRBV10-3 and J usage is TRBJ1-2, with 10 bases that match TRBD1. This CDR3 has 14 residues. Germline V gives CDR1 ENHRY, CDR2 SYGVKD. The V segment lost 6 bases and the J segment 5 bases; nucleotides outside the gene matches: 6. The chain's CDR3 is CAIRSGTGVYGYTF. The CDR3 nucleotides are TGTGCCATCAGGTCCGGGACAGGGGTGTATGGCTACACCTTC.

The chain uses TRBV5-1 and TRBJ1-6, with a possible D match to TRBD1 (5 bases). Germline V CDR1 and CDR2: SGHRS, YFSETQ. This CDR3 comprises 14 residues. V was pared by 0 bases and J by 7 bases, with 8 bases between. The CDR3 DNA reads TGCGCCAGCAGCTTGGGGGCAGGGAATTCACCCCTCCACTTT. The encoded protein is CASSLGAGNSPLHF.

J is TRBJ2-5 and V is TRBV30; 14 nucleotides match TRBD2. J was trimmed by 1 base and V by 0 bases; bases with no gene match: 4. CDR3 length: 17 residues. CDR1 GTSNPN and CDR2 SVGIG come from the germline V gene (reference sequence). The CDR3 DNA reads TGTGCCTGGAGTGTGGGGACTAGCGGGGGACCCCAAGAGACCCAGTACTTC. This encodes CAWSVGTSGGPQETQYF.

V usage is TRBV13 and J usage is TRBJ2-3; D call uncertain. CDR1 and CDR2 from the germline V gene are PRHDT and FYEKMQ (reference sequence). The length of the CDR3 is 12 residues. Trimming left V 2 bases short and J 8 bases short, with 8 bases between. CDR3: CASSLHPGTQYF. The CDR3, as DNA: TGTGCCAGCAGCTTACATCCAGGTACGCAGTATTTT.

The chain couples TRBV18 to TRBJ2-2; D call uncertain. Germline loops: CDR1 KGHSH, CDR2 LQKENI. CDR3 length: 14 amino acids. With 4 bases removed from V and 1 base from J, the gap between germline ends came to 7 bases. The CDR3 loop is CASSLTQNTGELFF. DNA for the CDR3: TGTGCCAGCTCACTTACACAGAACACCGGGGAGCTGTTTTTT.

This clone came up a few times. V and J are TRBV7-6 and TRBJ1-4; 9 positions match TRBD1. With 5 bases clipped from V and 2 bases from J, the junction kept 6 bases outside the gene matches. The CDR3 covers 16 residues. The germline CDR1 and CDR2 sequences are SGHVS and FNYEAQ. The CDR3: CASSPFGQGTNEKLFF. In nucleotides, the CDR3 is TGTGCCAGCAGCCCATTCGGACAGGGGACTAATGAAAAACTGTTTTTT.

The rearrangement joins TRBV6-6 to TRBJ1-5; D unresolved. The CDR3 runs to 13 residues. V lost 6 bases to trimming and J lost 7 bases, with 13 bases between them. Germline CDR1 MNHNY, CDR2 SVGAGI (reference sequence). The CDR3 region has the DNA TGTGCCAGCAGCCCCCGGGTATTCCAGCCCCAGCATTTT. It is translated as CASSPRVFQPQHF.

V usage is TRBV5-1 and J usage is TRBJ2-7; 9 bases match TRBD1. CDR1 and CDR2 from the germline V gene are SGHRS and YFSETQ. After removal of 0 bases from V and 6 bases from J, the junction contained 7 bases not matched to a gene. CDR3 length equals 15 residues. The CDR3 protein is CASSLVVGQGGEQYF. In DNA form, the CDR3 reads TGCGCCAGCAGCTTGGTAGTGGGACAGGGTGGCGAGCAGTACTTC. The full variable domain, rest sourced from reference TRBV5-1 and TRBJ2-7, is KAGVTQTPRYLIKTRGQQVTLSCSPISGHRSVSWYQQTPGQGLQFLFEYFSETQRNKGNFPGRFSGRQFSNSRSEMNVSTLELGDSALYLCASSLVVGQGGEQYFGPGTRLTVT.

This clone appeared once. CDR3 amino acids: CASSPDGNYGYTF. CDR3 DNA sequence: TGTGCCAGCAGTCCCGACGGGAACTATGGCTACACCTTC. The chain links TRBV7-9 to TRBJ1-2; D remains unclear. CDR3 length: 13 amino acids. The germline V gene encodes CDR1 SEHNR and CDR2 FQNEAQ (reference sequence). Trimming shortened V by 6 bases and J by 2 bases, and 10 bases separated the two germline ends.

The V call is TRBV29-1, the J call TRBJ1-2; no clear D. V dropped 5 bases and J dropped 6 bases, with 28 bases sitting between them. CDR3 length: 17 residues. Germline V gene lookup returns CDR1 SQVTM and CDR2 ANQGSEA. CDR3 loop: CSVFGPKRVHGRNGYTF. CDR3 DNA: TGCAGCGTTTTTGGGCCTAAGAGGGTCCACGGAAGGAATGGCTACACCTTC.

The CDR3 loop reads CASSLGGGAGQETQYF. The CDR3 DNA is TGTGCCAGCAGCTTAGGTGGGGGGGCGGGCCAAGAGACCCAGTACTTC. The V gene is TRBV7-2, the J gene TRBJ2-5, with TRBD2 as a possible D gene (7 bases). Trimming cost V 1 base and J 1 base, with 13 bases left between them. This CDR3 has 16 amino acids. Germline V lookup: CDR1 SGHTA, CDR2 FQGNSA.

This clone has more than one count but fewer than ten. CDR3 region: CASSHPGTTNEKLFF. CDR3 in DNA: TGTGCCAGCAGCCATCCGGGAACCACTAATGAAAAACTGTTTTTT. The V and J genes are TRBV5-8 and TRBJ1-4; D ambiguous. Germline CDR1 SGHTS, CDR2 YDEGEE. The ends were cut back, 4 bases at V and 2 bases at J, with 12 bases in the middle. This CDR3 spans 15 amino acids.

CDR3 sequence: CASSLNYGIDGYTF. The CDR3 DNA is TGTGCCAGCAGCTTAAACTATGGTATCGATGGCTACACCTTC. The chain uses TRBV7-8 and TRBJ1-2; D is unresolved. Germline-derived CDR1 and CDR2 are SGHVS and FQNEAQ. V was shortened by 2 bases and J by 6 bases, with 13 bases between the two germline ends. This CDR3 spans 14 amino acids.

The count of this clone is one. This sequence joins TRBV5-4 and TRBJ2-1, with TRBD1 identical over 10 bases. The V gene end was trimmed by 4 bases and the J gene end by 7 bases; junction bases not matched to a gene: 2. CDR1 is SGHNT, CDR2 YYREEE, per germline (reference sequence). The CDR3 is made up of 13 amino acids. The CDR3 DNA is TGTGCCAGCAGCGGGGACAGGGGTAATGAGCAGTTCTTC. It codes for CASSGDRGNEQFF.

This rearrangement joins TRBV19 to TRBJ1-1; 12 positions match TRBD1. V lost 4 bases, J lost 8 bases, and 8 bases stayed unmatched. The CDR3 consists of 15 residues. Germline CDR1 and CDR2: LNHDA and SQIVND (reference sequence). For the CDR3, the DNA is TGTGCCAGTAGTAACATCCGGGACAGGGGGCCCGAAGCTTTCTTT. Translation: CASSNIRDRGPEAFF.

This clone has just a few counts. The J gene is TRBJ1-2, the V gene TRBV6-5; 7 bases fit TRBD1. The germline gives CDR1 MNHEY, CDR2 SVGAGI. After removal of 6 bases from V and 5 bases from J, the junction contained 6 bases not matched to a gene. The CDR3 consists of 13 residues. The CDR3 spells CASSLGGGYGYTF. Here the CDR3 DNA reads TGTGCCAGCAGCCTAGGGGGCGGGTATGGCTACACCTTC.